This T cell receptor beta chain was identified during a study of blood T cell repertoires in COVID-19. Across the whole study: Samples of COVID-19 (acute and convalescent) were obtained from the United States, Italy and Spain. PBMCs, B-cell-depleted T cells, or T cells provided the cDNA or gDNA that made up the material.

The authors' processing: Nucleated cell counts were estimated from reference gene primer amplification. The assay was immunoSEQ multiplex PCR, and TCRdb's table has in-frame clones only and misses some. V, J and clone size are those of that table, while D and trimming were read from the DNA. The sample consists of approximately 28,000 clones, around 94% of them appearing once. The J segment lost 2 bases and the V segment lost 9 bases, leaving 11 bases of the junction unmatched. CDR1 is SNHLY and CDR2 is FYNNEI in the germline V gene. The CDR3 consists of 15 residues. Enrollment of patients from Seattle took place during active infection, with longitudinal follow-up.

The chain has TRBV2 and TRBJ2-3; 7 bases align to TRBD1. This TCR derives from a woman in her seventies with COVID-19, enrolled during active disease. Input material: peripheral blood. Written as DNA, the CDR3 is TGTGCCAGAACAGGGGCCCAAACCATCACAGATACGCAGTATTTT. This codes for CARTGAQTITDTQYF.